This is a list of T cell receptor beta chains from one sample in a study of beta chain features in type 1 diabetes. Method: immunoSEQ multiplex PCR; TCRdb's copy keeps in-frame clones and lacks some. The sample lists about 160,000 clones; approximately 10% were seen once. The sequencing input was central memory CD4+ T cells from blood. The origin of the receptors is a young man with type 1 diabetes. The CDR3 runs from the conserved cysteine through the conserved F or W. A D gene is named only where the DNA matches it firmly. Rows may omit the clone size; those that give it use once, few, many or a size class.

CDR3 protein: CASSFSGSNTGELFF
CDR3 DNA: TGTGCCAGCAGTTTTAGCGGCTCGAACACCGGGGAGCTGTTTTTT
D gene: -
J gene: TRBJ2-2
clone size: -
V gene: TRBV6-5

CDR3 protein: CASSLAGETQYF
CDR3 DNA: TGCGCCAGCAGCTTGGCCGGGGAGACCCAGTACTTC
D gene: -
J gene: TRBJ2-5
clone size: few
V gene: TRBV5-1

CDR3 protein: CASSYSNSGDSYEQYF
CDR3 DNA: TGTGCCAGCAGTTACTCGAATAGCGGGGACTCCTACGAGCAGTACTTC
D gene: TRBD2
J gene: TRBJ2-7
clone size: -
V gene: TRBV6-5

CDR3 protein: CASSLDRTGLNTEAFF
CDR3 DNA: TGTGCCAGCAGCTTAGATCGGACAGGTTTGAACACTGAAGCTTTCTTT
D gene: TRBD1
J gene: TRBJ1-1
clone size: -
V gene: TRBV7-9

CDR3 protein: CASRRQADNQPQHF
CDR3 DNA: TGTGCCTCCCGGCGTCAGGCAGACAATCAGCCCCAGCATTTT
D gene: -
J gene: TRBJ1-5
clone size: few
V gene: TRBV27

CDR3 protein: CASSQLRANQETQYF
CDR3 DNA: TGTGCCAGCAGCCAATTGAGGGCTAATCAAGAGACCCAGTACTTC
D gene: -
J gene: TRBJ2-5
clone size: few
V gene: TRBV14

CDR3 protein: CASSLGEREGYNEQFF
CDR3 DNA: TGTGCCAGCAGCTTAGGGGAGCGGGAGGGTTACAATGAGCAGTTCTTC
D gene: TRBD2
J gene: TRBJ2-1
clone size: -
V gene: TRBV11-1

CDR3 protein: CASSDMTGGGETQYF
CDR3 DNA: TGTGCCAGCAGCGACATGACAGGGGGCGGCGAGACCCAGTACTTC
D gene: TRBD1
J gene: TRBJ2-5
clone size: -
V gene: TRBV6-6

CDR3 protein: CATRGWEASTGELFF
CDR3 DNA: TGTGCCACCAGGGGTTGGGAGGCCAGCACCGGGGAGCTGTTTTTT
D gene: -
J gene: TRBJ2-2
clone size: -
V gene: TRBV15

CDR3 protein: CASSQDLSGSLLTQYF
CDR3 DNA: TGTGCCAGCAGCCAAGATTTGAGCGGGAGCTTGCTTACGCAGTATTTT
D gene: TRBD2
J gene: TRBJ2-3
clone size: -
V gene: TRBV4-2

CDR3 protein: CASSWGTGEDTQYF
CDR3 DNA: TGCGCCAGCAGCTGGGGGACTGGCGAGGATACGCAGTATTTT
D gene: -
J gene: TRBJ2-3
clone size: few
V gene: TRBV5-1

CDR3 protein: CASSLGTLADTQYF
CDR3 DNA: TGTGCCAGCAGCCTCGGGACTCTTGCAGATACGCAGTATTTT
D gene: -
J gene: TRBJ2-3
clone size: -
V gene: TRBV7-3

CDR3 protein: CASSAGLRQPQHF
CDR3 DNA: TGTGCCAGCAGCGCGGGACTCCGGCAGCCCCAGCATTTT
D gene: -
J gene: TRBJ1-5
clone size: -
V gene: TRBV6-5

CDR3 protein: CASRGVEGEAFF
CDR3 DNA: TGTGCCAGTCGGGGGGTGGAGGGAGAAGCTTTCTTT
D gene: -
J gene: TRBJ1-1
clone size: few
V gene: TRBV6-1

CDR3 protein: CAWSVLFETQYF
CDR3 DNA: TGTGCCTGGAGTGTACTATTCGAGACCCAGTACTTC
D gene: -
J gene: TRBJ2-5
clone size: -
V gene: TRBV30

CDR3 protein: CASSFSFATTGVSYEQYF
CDR3 DNA: TGTGCCAGCAGTTTCTCCTTCGCCACGACAGGGGTCTCCTACGAGCAGTACTTC
D gene: TRBD1
J gene: TRBJ2-7
clone size: few
V gene: TRBV27

CDR3 protein: CAISASGSQSYEQYF
CDR3 DNA: TGTGCCATCAGCGCTAGCGGGAGCCAATCCTACGAGCAGTACTTC
D gene: TRBD2
J gene: TRBJ2-7
clone size: -
V gene: TRBV6-1

CDR3 protein: CATSRDRTLNEQFF
CDR3 DNA: TGTGCCACCAGCAGAGATAGGACACTCAATGAGCAGTTCTTC
D gene: -
J gene: TRBJ2-1
clone size: few
V gene: TRBV15

CDR3 protein: CASPDGQGSQPQHF
CDR3 DNA: TGCGCCAGCCCCGATGGACAGGGGAGTCAGCCCCAGCATTTT
D gene: TRBD1
J gene: TRBJ1-5
clone size: few
V gene: TRBV23-1

CDR3 protein: CASSLSWTGRPRGPYEQYF
CDR3 DNA: TGCGCCAGCAGCCTCAGCTGGACAGGGAGGCCGCGAGGGCCCTACGAGCAGTACTTC
D gene: TRBD1
J gene: TRBJ2-7
clone size: few
V gene: TRBV5-1